A single sample gave rise to the 15 T cell receptor beta chains below, sequenced in a study of cytomegalovirus exposure and HLA in healthy donors. This PCR relied on a set of 60 Vbeta primers and 13 Jbeta primers. Assay: immunoSEQ multiplex PCR; the TCRdb copy retains only in-frame clones and omits some. The repertoire consists of about 120,000 clones, with about 80% occurring once and the leading ten covering 8.8%. The sequenced sample was PBMCs. The receptors were gathered from a female donor in good health and CMV-seropositive.

This rearrangement joins TRBV28 to TRBJ1-1, with a tentative D call TRBD1 (5 bases). V lost 4 bases to trimming and J lost 5 bases, with 17 bases between them. This CDR3 region has 15 residues. The V gene's germline CDR1 is MDHEN and CDR2 SYDVKM. In nucleotides, the CDR3 is TGTGCCAGCAGTTCAGTGGCCAGGGTTGGAACTGAAGCTTTCTTT. Its protein is CASSSVARVGTEAFF.

The V and J genes are TRBV7-9 and TRBJ2-3; D remains unclear. Per the germline V gene, CDR1 is SEHNR and CDR2 is FQNEAQ (reference sequence). V dropped 3 bases and J dropped 3 bases, with 10 bases sitting between them. CDR3 length: 14 amino acids. The CDR3 region is CASSFGTNTDTQYF. DNA for the CDR3: TGTGCCAGCAGCTTTGGCACAAATACAGATACGCAGTATTTT. Together with reference TRBV7-9 and TRBJ2-3, the CDR3 gives the full variable domain: DTGVSQNPRHKITKRGQNVTFRCDPISEHNRLYWYRQTLGQGPEFLTYFQNEAQLEKSRLLSDRFSAERPKGSFSTLEIQRTEQGDSAMYLCASSFGTNTDTQYFGPGTRLTVL.

J is TRBJ1-1 and V is TRBV10-3; no definite D call. The CDR3 loop spans 17 amino acids. Trimming removed 2 bases from V and 0 bases from J, with 16 bases in between. Germline-derived CDR1 and CDR2 are ENHRY and SYGVKD. The CDR3 DNA sequence: TGTGCCATCAGTGAGGGTTATGGAGCCGACCTGAACACTGAAGCTTTCTTT. Its translation: CAISEGYGADLNTEAFF.

This rearrangement joins TRBV5-1 to TRBJ2-2, with TRBD1 as a possible D gene (6 bases). Trimming took 1 base from V and 8 from J, leaving 12 bases between them. CDR1 is SGHRS and CDR2 is YFSETQ in the germline V gene. This CDR3 region has 14 residues. The CDR3 spells CASSLMPGQGELFF. CDR3 sequence (DNA): TGCGCCAGCAGCTTGATGCCCGGACAGGGGGAGCTGTTTTTT.

The V and J genes are TRBV7-2 and TRBJ1-2; TRBD1 matches at 8 bases. The J segment lost 5 bases and the V segment lost 5 bases, leaving 7 bases of the junction unmatched. The CDR3 runs 14 residues. Looked up from germline, CDR1 is SGHTA and CDR2 is FQGNSA. The CDR3 loop is CASSPVGTGYGYTF. In DNA form, the CDR3 reads TGTGCCAGCAGCCCCGTTGGGACAGGTTATGGCTACACCTTC. The full variable domain, in which reference TRBV7-2 and TRBJ1-2 provide the parts outside the CDR3, is GAGVSQSPSNKVTEKGKDVELRCDPISGHTALYWYRQSLGQGLEFLIYFQGNSAPDKSGLPSDRFSAERTGGSVSTLTIQRTQQEDSAVYLCASSPVGTGYGYTFGSGTRLTVV.

This chain links TRBV6-5 with TRBJ2-3; 7 bases agree with TRBD2. Germline V lookup: CDR1 MNHEY, CDR2 SVGAGI. V was clipped by 6 bases and J by 9 bases; unmatched bases: 6. The CDR3 spans 12 residues. CDR3 protein: CASRTPAGTQYF. The CDR3, as DNA: TGTGCCAGCAGAACTCCAGCGGGGACGCAGTATTTT.

This clone has only a few counts. V gene TRBV7-9 combines with J gene TRBJ1-1; tentatively, D is TRBD1 (5 bases). There are 13 residues in the CDR3. Deletions cut 4 bases from V and 0 bases from J, with 6 bases between. The germline CDR1 and CDR2 sequences are SEHNR and FQNEAQ (reference sequence). CDR3 sequence: CASSSGLNTEAFF. In DNA, the CDR3 is TGTGCCAGCAGCTCAGGGTTGAACACTGAAGCTTTCTTT.

This chain joins TRBV28 and TRBJ1-3; tentative D call: TRBD1 (5 bases). CDR3 length: 13 residues. Germline assignment: CDR1 MDHEN and CDR2 SYDVKM. Trimming cost V 5 bases and J 4 bases, with 9 bases left between them. For the CDR3, the DNA is TGTGCCAGCAGTCTCCAGGGCGGAAACACCATATATTTT. Residues: CASSLQGGNTIYF.

The V and J genes are TRBV10-3 and TRBJ1-5; D gene ambiguous. The CDR3 sequence is 12 residues long. V was trimmed by 5 bases and J by 2 bases, leaving 4 bases between them. CDR1 is ENHRY, CDR2 SYGVKD, per germline. The CDR3 protein is CAISQGNQPQHF. The CDR3 DNA sequence: TGTGCCATCAGTCAGGGCAATCAGCCCCAGCATTTT.

The V call is TRBV7-2, the J call TRBJ2-5; D ambiguous. The CDR3 spans 11 residues. Germline CDR1 is SGHTA and CDR2 is FQGNSA. The V end was cut by 6 bases, the J end by 11 bases, with 13 bases between. The CDR3 DNA follows: TGTGCCAGCAGTCCCCTGATTGAGCAGTACTTC. Protein sequence: CASSPLIEQYF.

The chain links TRBV5-5 to TRBJ1-4; no reliable D call. V shed 6 bases and J shed 3 bases, with 12 bases lying between them. This CDR3 has 14 amino acids. CDR1 is SGHKS, CDR2 YYEKEE, per germline (reference sequence). CDR3 in amino acids: CASTSGNANEKLFF. Here the CDR3 DNA reads TGTGCCAGCACCTCGGGGAACGCTAATGAAAAACTGTTTTTT.

The rearrangement joins TRBV27 to TRBJ2-3; TRBD2 matches at 9 bases. This CDR3 comprises 15 residues. The trim removed 3 bases at V and 5 bases at J, leaving 6 bases unmatched. Germline CDR1 is MNHEY and CDR2 is SMNVEV (reference sequence). The CDR3 region is CASSLAGGVGDTQYF. In DNA, the CDR3 is TGTGCCAGCAGTTTGGCGGGGGGGGTGGGAGATACGCAGTATTTT.

This chain uses TRBV7-8 with TRBJ1-5; 12 bases fit TRBD1. The CDR3 extends over 16 amino acids. V shed 3 bases, J shed 6 bases, and the junction held 6 bases outside the gene matches. Germline V gives CDR1 SGHVS, CDR2 FQNEAQ. The CDR3 spells CASSFPGTGGGQPQHF. CDR3 nucleotides: TGTGCCAGCAGCTTTCCCGGGACAGGGGGCGGTCAGCCCCAGCATTTT.

V is TRBV5-6 and J is TRBJ1-1; TRBD1 might be the D (5 bases). The germline gives CDR1 SGHDT, CDR2 YYEEEE. CDR3 length: 13 residues. The V and J ends lost 3 bases and 11 bases respectively, with 17 bases between them. CDR3 bases: TGTGCCAGCAGCTGGAGGGACTTTGGGGATGCTTTCTTT. Its translation: CASSWRDFGDAFF.

This sequence joins TRBV5-6 and TRBJ2-1, with a possible D match to TRBD1 (5 bases). Germline values: CDR1 SGHDT, CDR2 YYEEEE. The CDR3 contains 15 residues. V was shortened by 4 bases and J by 0 bases, with 11 bases between the two germline ends. The CDR3 loop is CASSLGRSSYNEQFF. The CDR3 coding sequence is TGTGCCAGCAGCCTGGGGCGGAGCTCCTACAATGAGCAGTTCTTC.